Many counts were recorded for the clone carrying this T cell receptor (beta chain). Described time point: sample taken at primary tumor resection. V lost 1 base and J 9 bases, leaving 11 bases between the germline ends. This CDR3 has 13 amino acids. Germline V CDR1 and CDR2: LGHDT, YNNKEL (reference sequence). The data were obtained in a study of spatial heterogeneity in lung cancer. About the study: The average count in raw reads for each unique TCR and UMI combination exceeded eight appearances.

TCRdb ran MiXCR on the 5' RACE reads and lists one entry per CDR3 protein. Of about 48,000 distinct CDR3 sequences detected, about 5.8% appear once; the ten largest clones hold roughly 11%. The sequence was collected from a male donor with early-stage non-small cell lung cancer. Sequenced here: PBMCs, sampled at surgery. This chain links TRBV3-1 with TRBJ2-3; D call uncertain. For the CDR3, the DNA is TGTGCCAGCAGCCAAGCCCCTTGGGCGACGCAGTATTTT. Translated, it gives CASSQAPWATQYF.